The sequence of this TCR beta chain was determined in a study of blood T cell repertoires in COVID-19. V shed 5 bases and J 7 bases; nucleotides not matched to a gene: 9. The CDR3 has 15 residues. Germline values: CDR1 MNHNY, CDR2 SVGAGI (reference sequence). This clone was seen once. Profiled with immunoSEQ multiplex PCR; TCRdb holds only in-frame clones, not every one. The profile shows approximately 180,000 clones, 80% to 90% of them singletons. Sequencing was done on a sample of peripheral blood. The source is a man aged 55 to 70 with acute or convalescent COVID-19. This chain links TRBV6-6 with TRBJ2-2; TRBD2 agrees at 8 bases. In nucleotides, the CDR3 is TGTGCCAGCAGTCCAAGCGGGAGAACCGGCGGGGAGCTGTTTTTT. Translating it yields CASSPSGRTGGELFF.